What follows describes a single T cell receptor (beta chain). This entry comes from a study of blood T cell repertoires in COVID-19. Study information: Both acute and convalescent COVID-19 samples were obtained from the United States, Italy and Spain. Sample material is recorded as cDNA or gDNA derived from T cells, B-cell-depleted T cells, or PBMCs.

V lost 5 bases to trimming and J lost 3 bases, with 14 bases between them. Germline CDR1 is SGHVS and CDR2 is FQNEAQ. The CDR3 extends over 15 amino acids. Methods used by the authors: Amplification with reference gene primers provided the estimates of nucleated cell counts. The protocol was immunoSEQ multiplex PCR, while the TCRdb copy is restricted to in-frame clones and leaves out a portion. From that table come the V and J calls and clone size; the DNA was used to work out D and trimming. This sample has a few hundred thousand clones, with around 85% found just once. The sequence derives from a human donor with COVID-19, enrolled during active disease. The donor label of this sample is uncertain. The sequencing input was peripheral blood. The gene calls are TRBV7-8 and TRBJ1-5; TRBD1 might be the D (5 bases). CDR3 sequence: CASSRTLGPNQPQHF. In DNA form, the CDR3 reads TGTGCCAGCAGCCGGACACTCGGCCCCAATCAGCCCCAGCATTTT.